A single sample is the source of the 12 T cell receptor beta chains below, sequenced in a study of T cell responses to AZD1222 COVID-19 vaccine. TCRdb's table, derived via immunoSEQ multiplex PCR, lists solely in-frame clones and lacks some. The data show approximately 100,000 clones, with roughly nine tenths seen just once and approximately 15% held by the top ten. Source: peripheral blood, taken on day 0 of AZD1222 vaccination. Receptors were obtained from an adult in good health.

V is TRBV2 and J is TRBJ1-1; the D is unclear. The CDR3 sequence is 12 residues long. Trimming left V 6 bases short and J 10 bases short, with 15 bases between. Germline loops: CDR1 SNHLY, CDR2 FYNNEI. The CDR3 here is CASRPSSMGAFF. In DNA form, the CDR3 reads TGTGCCAGCAGGCCATCATCTATGGGAGCTTTCTTT.

The chain has TRBV11-3 and TRBJ2-2, with D maybe TRBD1 (6 bases). Trimming took off 6 bases at V and 8 bases at J, with 16 bases between the two ends. Looked up from germline, CDR1 is SGHNT and CDR2 is YENEEA. The CDR3 runs 14 residues. The CDR3 DNA is TGTGCCAGCAGTTTTCGACAGGCCCTGGGGGAGCTGTTTTTT. Translated, it gives CASSFRQALGELFF.

V is TRBV19 and J is TRBJ2-7; TRBD1 might be the D (5 bases). The CDR3 contains 13 residues. The V and J ends lost 4 bases and 5 bases respectively, with 12 bases between them. Germline lookup yields CDR1 LNHDA and CDR2 SQIVND (reference sequence). CDR3 amino acids: CASSTSGYHEQYF. The CDR3 DNA is TGTGCCAGTAGTACATCAGGGTACCACGAGCAGTACTTC.

The chain joins TRBV7-9 to TRBJ2-5; no firm D call. V was shortened by 5 bases and J by 1 base, with 14 bases between the two germline ends. The germline CDR1 and CDR2 sequences are SEHNR and FQNEAQ (reference sequence). The CDR3 sequence is 15 residues long. In DNA form, the CDR3 reads TGTGCCAGCAGCCCTCAAAGGTTGGGCCAAGAGACCCAGTACTTC. This gives the protein CASSPQRLGQETQYF.

The chain uses TRBV6-2 or TRBV6-3 and TRBJ2-6; D gene unclear. The V and J ends lost 8 bases and 0 bases respectively, with 5 bases between them. The CDR3 is 13 residues long. CDR1 and CDR2 from the germline V gene are MNHEY and SVGEGT. The CDR3 spells CASGPSGANVLTF. The CDR3 DNA follows: TGTGCCAGCGGCCCCTCTGGGGCCAACGTCCTGACTTTC.

This chain connects TRBV19 to TRBJ2-2; D may be TRBD1 (6 bases). Trimming stripped 6 bases from V and 5 bases from J, with 7 bases between. This CDR3 contains 12 residues. Germline V lookup: CDR1 LNHDA, CDR2 SQIVND (reference sequence). CDR3 coding DNA: TGTGCCAGTAGACAGGGAACCGGGGAGCTGTTTTTT. Protein sequence: CASRQGTGELFF.

The chain uses TRBV7-9 and TRBJ1-3; 8 nucleotides agree with TRBD1. This CDR3 region has 15 residues. CDR1 SEHNR and CDR2 FQNEAQ come from the germline V gene (reference sequence). V shed 8 bases and J 0 bases; nucleotides not matched to a gene: 6. CDR3 in amino acids: CASRGQASSGNTIYF. CDR3 coding DNA: TGTGCCAGCCGGGGACAGGCGAGCTCTGGAAACACCATATATTTT.

The gene calls are TRBV19 and TRBJ1-1; D possibly corresponds to TRBD1 (5 bases). The CDR3 has 13 amino acids. The ends were cut back, 5 bases at V and 4 bases at J, with 11 bases in the middle. Germline CDR1 is LNHDA and CDR2 is SQIVND (reference sequence). The DNA for the CDR3 is TGTGCCAGTAGTCTAGGGACCTTCACTGAAGCTTTCTTT. The encoded protein is CASSLGTFTEAFF.

The rearrangement uses TRBV29-1 and TRBJ1-4; 10 bases align to TRBD1. From germline, CDR1 is SQVTM and CDR2 ANQGSEA. V gave up 4 bases and J gave up 2 bases; unmatched junction bases: 4. This CDR3 contains 15 residues. In nucleotides, the CDR3 is TGCAGCGTTGTGGGACAGGGGTCGACTAATGAAAAACTGTTTTTT. Translation gives CSVVGQGSTNEKLFF.

This chain connects TRBV5-1 to TRBJ2-5, with unresolved D. Trimming cost V 2 bases and J 5 bases, with 16 bases left between them. The CDR3 runs 15 residues. Germline V gene sequence: CDR1 SGHRS, CDR2 YFSETQ. CDR3 sequence: CASSFDQSPVETQYF. In DNA, the CDR3 is TGCGCCAGCAGCTTCGACCAATCCCCTGTGGAGACCCAGTACTTC.

The V call is TRBV7-9, the J call TRBJ2-1, with D possibly called TRBD1 or TRBD2 (5 bases each). The CDR3 consists of 15 residues. Germline loops: CDR1 SEHNR, CDR2 FQNEAQ (reference sequence). Trimming stripped 1 base from V and 4 bases from J, with 11 bases between. DNA for the CDR3: TGTGCCAGCAGCTTAGGGCAGGGACCTTACAATGAGCAGTTCTTC. This translates into CASSLGQGPYNEQFF.

The rearrangement links TRBV5-4 to TRBJ1-2; D might be TRBD1 (5 bases). Deletions cut 0 bases from V and 6 bases from J, with 24 bases between. The CDR3 length is 18 residues. Looked up from germline, CDR1 is SGHNT and CDR2 is YYREEE (reference sequence). The CDR3, as DNA: TGTGCCAGCAGCTTGGCTGTAGCCCCCACAGGACCCTTTAATGGCTACACCTTC. Its protein is CASSLAVAPTGPFNGYTF.